A selection of T cell receptor beta chains follows, all from one sample in a study of blood T cell repertoires in COVID-19. Method: immunoSEQ multiplex PCR; TCRdb's copy keeps in-frame clones and lacks some. The sample records 120,000 to 150,000 clones, 70% to 85% being singletons. The material sequenced was PBMCs or T cells enriched from blood (not recorded which). The receptors originated from a woman aged 18-30 years who had been exposed to COVID-19. Both conserved end residues are part of each CDR3. A D gene is named only where the DNA matches it firmly. Clone sizes are given selectively: once, few, many, or a class where the clone is expanded.

j_gene: TRBJ2-7
v_gene: TRBV7-9
abundance: NA
d_gene: NA
CDR3nt: TGTGCCAGCAGCAACAAAAACTACGAGCAGTACTTC
CDR3aa: CASSNKNYEQYF

j_gene: TRBJ2-5
v_gene: TRBV27
abundance: NA
d_gene: TRBD2
CDR3nt: TGTGCCAGCAGTTCCCGACTAGCGCGGGAGCCCCAGTACTTC
CDR3aa: CASSSRLAREPQYF

j_gene: TRBJ2-3
v_gene: TRBV29-1
abundance: NA
d_gene: NA
CDR3nt: TGCAGCTGGGGGGAAAGGAGCACAGATACGCAGTATTTT
CDR3aa: CSWGERSTDTQYF

j_gene: TRBJ2-5
v_gene: TRBV25-1
abundance: NA
d_gene: NA
CDR3nt: TGTGCCAGCAGTGGCAGAAAAGAGACCCAGTACTTC
CDR3aa: CASSGRKETQYF

j_gene: TRBJ1-1
v_gene: TRBV2
abundance: NA
d_gene: NA
CDR3nt: TGTGCCAGCAGTCCCGAAGGGGTTAGCACTGAAGCTTTCTTT
CDR3aa: CASSPEGVSTEAFF

j_gene: TRBJ2-7
v_gene: TRBV14
abundance: NA
d_gene: NA
CDR3nt: TGTGCCAGCAGCCAAGATCGACTAGTTAGGGCCTACGAGCAGTACTTC
CDR3aa: CASSQDRLVRAYEQYF

j_gene: TRBJ1-5
v_gene: TRBV30
abundance: NA
d_gene: TRBD1
CDR3nt: TGTGCCTGGAGTTTCACAGGGGATCAGCCCCAGCATTTT
CDR3aa: CAWSFTGDQPQHF

j_gene: TRBJ2-2
v_gene: TRBV6-5
abundance: NA
d_gene: NA
CDR3nt: TGTGCCAGCAGACAGAGGAACACCGGGGAGCTGTTTTTT
CDR3aa: CASRQRNTGELFF

j_gene: TRBJ2-2
v_gene: TRBV3-1/TRBV3-2
abundance: medium-sized
d_gene: TRBD2
CDR3nt: TGTGCCAGCAGCCAAGGTCAGCGGGAGACCGGGGAGCTGTTTTTT
CDR3aa: CASSQGQRETGELFF

j_gene: TRBJ2-3
v_gene: TRBV19
abundance: NA
d_gene: TRBD2
CDR3nt: TGTGCCAGTATGGAGCGGGGAAGCACAGATACGCAGTATTTT
CDR3aa: CASMERGSTDTQYF

j_gene: TRBJ1-6
v_gene: TRBV4-3
abundance: NA
d_gene: TRBD1
CDR3nt: TGCGCCAGCAGCCAAGTCCGGAGACAGGGCACAGCACCCCTCCACTTT
CDR3aa: CASSQVRRQGTAPLHF

j_gene: TRBJ1-4
v_gene: TRBV7-9
abundance: few
d_gene: NA
CDR3nt: TGTGCCAGCAGCTTAGTTGGGGGGACTAATGAAAAACTGTTTTTT
CDR3aa: CASSLVGGTNEKLFF

j_gene: TRBJ1-5
v_gene: TRBV6-2/TRBV6-3
abundance: few
d_gene: TRBD1
CDR3nt: TGTGCCAGCAGTAAGCTGGGACAGAACAATCAGCCCCAGCATTTT
CDR3aa: CASSKLGQNNQPQHF

j_gene: TRBJ2-2
v_gene: TRBV11-2
abundance: NA
d_gene: NA
CDR3nt: TGTGCCAGCGTCCTACGAGGGGACATGAACACCGGGGAGCTGTTTTTT
CDR3aa: CASVLRGDMNTGELFF

j_gene: TRBJ1-5
v_gene: TRBV7-8
abundance: NA
d_gene: TRBD1
CDR3nt: TGTGCCAGCAGCTTACAGGGGGTCTATAGCAATCAGCCCCAGCATTTT
CDR3aa: CASSLQGVYSNQPQHF

j_gene: TRBJ2-5
v_gene: TRBV14
abundance: NA
d_gene: TRBD2
CDR3nt: TGTGCCAGCAGCAGTAGCGGGAGGGCCTTAGAGACCCAGTACTTC
CDR3aa: CASSSSGRALETQYF

j_gene: TRBJ1-1
v_gene: TRBV12-3/TRBV12-4
abundance: NA
d_gene: NA
CDR3nt: TGTGCCAGCAGTTTAGGTAGGGGCGCTGAAGCTTTCTTT
CDR3aa: CASSLGRGAEAFF

j_gene: TRBJ2-2
v_gene: TRBV19
abundance: once
d_gene: NA
CDR3nt: TGTGCCAGTAGTACAGATTTCGGAGGGCCTGCCGCCGGGGAGCTGTTTTTT
CDR3aa: CASSTDFGGPAAGELFF

j_gene: TRBJ1-2
v_gene: TRBV6-5
abundance: few
d_gene: NA
CDR3nt: TGTGCCAGCAGGTCGGGGTCCGACTATGGCTACACCTTC
CDR3aa: CASRSGSDYGYTF

j_gene: TRBJ2-2
v_gene: TRBV25-1
abundance: NA
d_gene: TRBD2
CDR3nt: TGTGCCAGTCGTCGAGCGGGAGATACCGGGGAGCTGTTTTTT
CDR3aa: CASRRAGDTGELFF

j_gene: TRBJ1-6
v_gene: TRBV5-4
abundance: once
d_gene: TRBD1
CDR3nt: TGTGCCAGCAGCTTGGCCATCACAGGGGATTTGAGGAATTCACCCCTCCACTTT
CDR3aa: CASSLAITGDLRNSPLHF

j_gene: TRBJ1-1
v_gene: TRBV2
abundance: NA
d_gene: NA
CDR3nt: TGTGCCAGCAGCTCGAAGGAGGGCGCTTTCTTT
CDR3aa: CASSSKEGAFF

j_gene: TRBJ2-1
v_gene: TRBV10-3
abundance: NA
d_gene: TRBD1
CDR3nt: TGTGCCATCAGTGAGTGGACAGGGGGGACCTACAATGAGCAGTTCTTC
CDR3aa: CAISEWTGGTYNEQFF

j_gene: TRBJ1-2
v_gene: TRBV6-5
abundance: NA
d_gene: NA
CDR3nt: TGTGCCAGCAGTCCCCGGACTGGTAACTATGGCTACACCTTC
CDR3aa: CASSPRTGNYGYTF

j_gene: TRBJ2-5
v_gene: TRBV5-4
abundance: NA
d_gene: TRBD2
CDR3nt: TGTGCCAGCAGCTTTGAGGTCCGGCGGGAGGACCAAGAGACCCAGTACTTC
CDR3aa: CASSFEVRREDQETQYF

j_gene: TRBJ1-5
v_gene: TRBV7-2
abundance: NA
d_gene: NA
CDR3nt: TGTGCCAGCAGCTCGGGGAGGGGGTACAATCAGCCCCAGCATTTT
CDR3aa: CASSSGRGYNQPQHF

j_gene: TRBJ2-1
v_gene: TRBV5-4
abundance: once
d_gene: NA
CDR3nt: TGTGCCAGCAGCTTATGGGCGTCGAGCTCCTACAATGAGCAGTTCTTC
CDR3aa: CASSLWASSSYNEQFF

j_gene: TRBJ2-5
v_gene: TRBV7-2
abundance: few
d_gene: TRBD1
CDR3nt: TGTGCCAGCACTCATCCGGGACAGGGGAGGGAGACCCAGTACTTC
CDR3aa: CASTHPGQGRETQYF

j_gene: TRBJ2-3
v_gene: TRBV7-3
abundance: NA
d_gene: NA
CDR3nt: TGTGCCAGCAGCCCGGAGGGCACAGGTCGGCACGGAGATACGCAGTATTTT
CDR3aa: CASSPEGTGRHGDTQYF

j_gene: TRBJ2-2
v_gene: TRBV5-6
abundance: few
d_gene: NA
CDR3nt: TGTGCCAGCAGCTTGCAGAGGCTTGGGACCGGGGAGCTGTTTTTT
CDR3aa: CASSLQRLGTGELFF

j_gene: TRBJ1-5
v_gene: TRBV19
abundance: NA
d_gene: TRBD1
CDR3nt: TGTGCCAGTAGTTTTCCCGGGACAGGGGTCAATCAGCCCCAGCATTTT
CDR3aa: CASSFPGTGVNQPQHF

j_gene: TRBJ1-5
v_gene: TRBV19
abundance: NA
d_gene: NA
CDR3nt: TGTGCCAGTAGTATAGGAGCATATCAGCCCCAGCATTTT
CDR3aa: CASSIGAYQPQHF

j_gene: TRBJ1-3
v_gene: TRBV7-9
abundance: NA
d_gene: NA
CDR3nt: TGTGCCAGCAGCTTAACCATCGGACTGAGAAACACCATATATTTT
CDR3aa: CASSLTIGLRNTIYF

j_gene: TRBJ2-3
v_gene: TRBV6-2/TRBV6-3
abundance: NA
d_gene: TRBD1
CDR3nt: TGTGCCAGCAGTAGGCAGGGGGCAAATACGCAGTATTTT
CDR3aa: CASSRQGANTQYF

j_gene: TRBJ1-4
v_gene: TRBV7-2
abundance: NA
d_gene: NA
CDR3nt: TGTGCCAGCAGCTTAGCCCAGGGAGAAAAACTGTTTTTT
CDR3aa: CASSLAQGEKLFF

j_gene: TRBJ2-1
v_gene: TRBV18
abundance: NA
d_gene: TRBD2
CDR3nt: TGTGCCAGCTCATCTGGACTAGCGTCCTACAATGAGCAGTTCTTC
CDR3aa: CASSSGLASYNEQFF

j_gene: TRBJ2-3
v_gene: TRBV6-4
abundance: NA
d_gene: TRBD2
CDR3nt: TGTGCCAGCCGAGGGGGACTAGCGTCAGATACGCAGTATTTT
CDR3aa: CASRGGLASDTQYF

j_gene: TRBJ2-7
v_gene: TRBV28
abundance: NA
d_gene: TRBD2
CDR3nt: TGTGCCAGCAGTCCAAGTGCTAGCGGTAACTACGAGCAGTACTTC
CDR3aa: CASSPSASGNYEQYF

j_gene: TRBJ1-1
v_gene: TRBV9
abundance: NA
d_gene: TRBD1
CDR3nt: TGTGCCAGCAGCAGAAACCTCGGACAGGAGGTGAACACTGAAGCTTTCTTT
CDR3aa: CASSRNLGQEVNTEAFF

j_gene: TRBJ1-2
v_gene: TRBV2
abundance: NA
d_gene: NA
CDR3nt: TGTGCCAGCAACCCCCTCCGCCGGACTAATACACGCTACACCTTC
CDR3aa: CASNPLRRTNTRYTF

j_gene: TRBJ1-1
v_gene: TRBV29-1
abundance: NA
d_gene: NA
CDR3nt: TGCAGCGTTGAGAGGGGGTCTTGGGGCACTGAAGCTTTCTTT
CDR3aa: CSVERGSWGTEAFF

j_gene: TRBJ1-4
v_gene: TRBV2
abundance: few
d_gene: TRBD1
CDR3nt: TGTGCCAGCAGAAGAGGGACAGGGGCAAAGGAAAAACTGTTTTTT
CDR3aa: CASRRGTGAKEKLFF

j_gene: TRBJ1-1
v_gene: TRBV27
abundance: few
d_gene: NA
CDR3nt: TGTGCCAGCAGTCGAACCCAAACAGGGCCCTCGGAAGCTTTCTTT
CDR3aa: CASSRTQTGPSEAFF

j_gene: TRBJ1-1
v_gene: TRBV5-1
abundance: NA
d_gene: NA
CDR3nt: TGCGCCAGCAGCTTGGTGAGCGGGTTCTCCACTGAAGCTTTCTTT
CDR3aa: CASSLVSGFSTEAFF

j_gene: TRBJ1-2
v_gene: TRBV5-8
abundance: NA
d_gene: TRBD1
CDR3nt: TGTGCCAGCAGCATCCGGACAGGGGGCGCTAGAGGCTACACCTTC
CDR3aa: CASSIRTGGARGYTF

j_gene: TRBJ2-2
v_gene: TRBV3-1/TRBV3-2
abundance: NA
d_gene: TRBD1
CDR3nt: TGTGCCAGCAGCCAGGAACCCGGGACAGCGAACACCGGGGAGCTGTTTTTT
CDR3aa: CASSQEPGTANTGELFF

j_gene: TRBJ1-4
v_gene: TRBV5-1
abundance: NA
d_gene: TRBD1
CDR3nt: TGCGCCAGCAGCTGGGGGACAGCAACTAATGAAAAACTGTTTTTT
CDR3aa: CASSWGTATNEKLFF

j_gene: TRBJ1-6
v_gene: TRBV11-2
abundance: NA
d_gene: NA
CDR3nt: TGTGCCAGCAGCCTACCAGGGGCACCCCTCCACTTT
CDR3aa: CASSLPGAPLHF

j_gene: TRBJ1-6
v_gene: TRBV5-6
abundance: NA
d_gene: NA
CDR3nt: TGTGCCAGCAGCTCGTATAATTCACCCCTCCACTTT
CDR3aa: CASSSYNSPLHF

j_gene: TRBJ2-7
v_gene: TRBV2
abundance: NA
d_gene: NA
CDR3nt: TGTGCCAGCAGTCCTGGGGGAGGACACTACGAGCAGTACTTC
CDR3aa: CASSPGGGHYEQYF

j_gene: TRBJ2-7
v_gene: TRBV30
abundance: NA
d_gene: NA
CDR3nt: TGTGCCTGGGACAGGAATAACTACGAGCAGTACTTC
CDR3aa: CAWDRNNYEQYF

j_gene: TRBJ2-7
v_gene: TRBV9
abundance: NA
d_gene: TRBD2
CDR3nt: TGTGCCAGCACCAAGGGAGGGAGCTCCTACGAGCAGTACTTC
CDR3aa: CASTKGGSSYEQYF

j_gene: TRBJ2-3
v_gene: TRBV12-5
abundance: NA
d_gene: TRBD1
CDR3nt: TGTGCTAGTGGTTTGGTACAGGGGGCGCTTCCAGATACGCAGTATTTT
CDR3aa: CASGLVQGALPDTQYF